The 2 T cell receptor beta chains below were found in one sample sequenced in a study of blood T cells in healthy people across ages. A second PCR, run for roughly 6 to 11 cycles, used a sample-barcoded 5' primer plus a J-beta primer mix. One entry per CDR3 protein results from TCRdb running MiXCR on the 5' RACE reads. The data contain 1.5 million to 2 million distinct CDR3 sequences, about 30% of them singletons. Sequencing was done on a sample of blood. These receptors all stem from a woman aged 25 to 39 in good health.

This clonotype was counted a few times. The chain is built from TRBV18 and TRBJ2-7; 8 bases fit TRBD2. The junction had 11 bases not matched to a gene; V was cut back by 6 bases and J by 4 bases. Germline V gives CDR1 KGHSH, CDR2 LQKENI. The CDR3 loop spans 15 amino acids. DNA of the CDR3: TGTGCCAGCTCCTTCGAGGGCGGGAGGTCTTACGAGCAGTACTTC. Its translation: CASSFEGGRSYEQYF.

This clonotype came up a few times. The V call is TRBV20-1, the J call TRBJ2-7; D possibly corresponds to TRBD2 (6 bases). The V end lost 6 bases, the J end lost 3 bases, and 18 bases lay between the germline ends. In germline, CDR1 is DFQATT, CDR2 SNEGSKA (reference sequence). The CDR3 length is 14 residues. DNA for the CDR3: TGCAGTGCCCGTCCCCCTCGGGGGTTCTACGAGCAGTACTTC. Translating it yields CSARPPRGFYEQYF.